The 21 T cell receptor beta chains listed next were all sequenced from one sample in a study of identifying expanded T cells in peripheral blood. TCRdb's table, derived via immunoSEQ multiplex PCR, lists solely in-frame clones and lacks some. The sample includes fewer than 55,000 clones, roughly 82% of them seen just once. The specimen sequenced was blood. The receptors were sampled from a person aged 18-70 years in good health.

V is TRBV27 and J is TRBJ1-1; a possible D gene is TRBD1 (6 bases). With 3 bases removed from V and 8 bases from J, the gap between germline ends came to 10 bases. The CDR3 is made up of 12 amino acids. Germline loops: CDR1 MNHEY, CDR2 SMNVEV (reference sequence). The CDR3 region is CASSFSQGEAFF. DNA for the CDR3: TGTGCCAGCAGTTTCTCACAGGGAGAAGCTTTCTTT.

This clone appeared a few times. This chain connects TRBV30 to TRBJ1-1; the match to TRBD1 covers 8 bases. The V gene's germline CDR1 is GTSNPN and CDR2 SVGIG (reference sequence). J gave up 4 bases and V 6 bases, and 7 bases lay outside the gene matches. This CDR3 has 13 residues. As DNA, the CDR3 is TGTGCCTGCCAGGGGGCCCTAGGCACTGAAGCTTTCTTT. Translation gives CACQGALGTEAFF.

In this sample, this clone turned up once. J is TRBJ2-1 and V is TRBV7-6; TRBD2 is a possible D gene (5 bases). V was cut by 1 base and J by 6 bases, with 7 bases left in between. Germline lookup yields CDR1 SGHVS and CDR2 FNYEAQ. The CDR3 contains 13 residues. The CDR3 loop reads CASSLGTFNEQFF. CDR3 nucleotides: TGTGCCAGCAGCTTAGGGACTTTCAATGAGCAGTTCTTC.

The chain is built from TRBV11-2 and TRBJ1-1; 9 bases agree with TRBD1. J gave up 11 bases and V 5 bases, and 12 bases lay outside the gene matches. CDR3 length: 14 residues. Germline CDR1 SGHAT, CDR2 FQNNGV. CDR3 amino acids: CASSPTGGSLRAFF. In DNA, the CDR3 is TGTGCCAGCAGCCCGACAGGGGGGTCGTTACGGGCTTTCTTT.

The V gene is TRBV6-1, the J gene TRBJ2-3, with D tentatively TRBD1 (6 bases). This CDR3 is built from 14 residues. Germline V gene lookup returns CDR1 MNHNS and CDR2 SASEGT. V lost 6 bases and J lost 7, with 17 bases in between. The CDR3 region is CASSQTGAYYTQYF. The CDR3, as DNA: TGTGCCAGCAGCCAGACAGGAGCTTATTATACGCAGTATTTT.

The gene calls are TRBV7-2 and TRBJ1-1; 7 bases are shared with TRBD1. Germline V lookup: CDR1 SGHTA, CDR2 FQGNSA. V lost 5 bases and J lost 11; bases outside the gene matches: 26. CDR3 size: 18 residues. CDR3 protein: CASSARIGSGGPRFRAFF. CDR3 DNA sequence: TGTGCCAGCAGCGCCAGGATAGGATCAGGGGGGCCGAGGTTTCGGGCTTTCTTT.

The V call is TRBV28, the J call TRBJ1-2, with D tentatively TRBD1 (5 bases). The V gene lost 6 bases and the J gene lost 3 bases, with 17 bases spanning the gap. This CDR3 spans 15 amino acids. Germline V lookup: CDR1 MDHEN, CDR2 SYDVKM. Here the CDR3 DNA reads TGTGCCAGCAGCAGCCTTAGGGGCGGATACTATGGCTACACCTTC. Translating gives CASSSLRGGYYGYTF.

The V and J genes are TRBV19 and TRBJ2-2; tentative D call: TRBD1 (6 bases). In germline, CDR1 is LNHDA, CDR2 SQIVND (reference sequence). The CDR3 covers 15 residues. Trimming took 10 bases from V and 6 from J, leaving 21 bases between them. CDR3 in DNA: TGTGCCACCCCACGTTCTTCATCAGGGGCCGGGGAGCTGTTTTTT. This sequence encodes CATPRSSSGAGELFF.

This clone was recorded a few times. V is TRBV2 and J is TRBJ1-1; 8 bases map to TRBD1. Germline V gene lookup returns CDR1 SNHLY and CDR2 FYNNEI. The junction had 4 bases not matched to a gene; V was cut back by 6 bases and J by 1 base. The CDR3 length is 14 residues. The CDR3 is CASRVQGGNTEAFF. The DNA of the CDR3 is TGTGCCAGCAGGGTACAGGGGGGGAACACTGAAGCTTTCTTT.

The chain carries TRBV5-5 and TRBJ2-1; no reliable D call. The CDR3 runs 13 residues. V was pared by 4 bases and J by 9 bases, with 14 bases between. Per the germline V gene, CDR1 is SGHKS and CDR2 is YYEKEE (reference sequence). In DNA form, the CDR3 reads TGTGCCAGCAGCGAGGACGAATGGCCTGAGCAGTTCTTC. Translating it yields CASSEDEWPEQFF.

This clone is a singleton in its sample. The J gene is TRBJ2-5, the V gene TRBV4-2; TRBD2 agrees at 7 bases. The CDR3 totals 15 residues. Losses at the gene ends were 2 bases for V and 4 bases for J; bases not matched to a gene: 7. The germline V gene encodes CDR1 LGHNA and CDR2 YNFKEQ. CDR3 sequence: CASSQSAGVAETQYF. CDR3 DNA: TGTGCCAGCAGCCAAAGTGCGGGGGTTGCAGAGACCCAGTACTTC.

The V call is TRBV2, the J call TRBJ2-1, with 12 bases matching TRBD2. CDR3 length: 15 amino acids. The germline gives CDR1 SNHLY, CDR2 FYNNEI. Unmatched junction bases numbered 4, after V lost 6 bases and J lost 4 bases. The CDR3 DNA reads TGTGCCAGCAGGGTACTAGCGGGGGGATACAATGAGCAGTTCTTC. This gives the protein CASRVLAGGYNEQFF.

The CDR3 DNA sequence: TGTGCCAGTAGTGCCTGGGACAGGCCGAACACTGAAGCTTTCTTT. This codes for CASSAWDRPNTEAFF. The gene calls are TRBV19 and TRBJ1-1; 8 bases are a match to TRBD1. This CDR3 contains 15 residues. Unmatched junction bases numbered 6, after V lost 5 bases and J lost 1 base. Germline lookup yields CDR1 LNHDA and CDR2 SQIVND (reference sequence).

The chain employs TRBV5-6 and TRBJ2-3; D not resolved. CDR1 is SGHDT and CDR2 is YYEEEE in the germline V gene. V was pared by 4 bases and J by 0 bases, with 3 bases between. This CDR3 comprises 12 residues. Written as DNA, the CDR3 is TGTGCCAGCAGCCCCAGCACAGATACGCAGTATTTT. Translating it yields CASSPSTDTQYF.

The table lists this clone with a few counts. This rearrangement joins TRBV19 to TRBJ1-2, with D possibly matching TRBD1 (5 bases). The V gene lost 4 bases and the J gene lost 9 bases, with 12 bases spanning the gap. The germline CDR1 and CDR2 sequences are LNHDA and SQIVND (reference sequence). The CDR3 contains 12 residues. The CDR3 DNA follows: TGTGCCAGTAGTAAAGAGGGGTTCCGCTACACCTTC. Its translation: CASSKEGFRYTF.

This chain joins TRBV28 and TRBJ2-3, with no clear D. CDR1 is MDHEN, CDR2 SYDVKM, per germline. This CDR3 has 12 residues. Trimming pared 3 bases from V and 10 bases from J, leaving 11 bases between. The CDR3 region is CASSLWASAQYF. The CDR3 DNA sequence: TGTGCCAGCAGTTTGTGGGCTTCTGCGCAGTATTTT.

This clone was found a few times. This chain uses TRBV6-1 with TRBJ1-1, with D perhaps TRBD1 (6 bases). This CDR3 spans 12 amino acids. Germline V gives CDR1 MNHNS, CDR2 SASEGT. CDR3 in amino acids: CHSWDTNTEAFF. In nucleotides, the CDR3 is TGTCACTCTTGGGACACTAACACTGAAGCTTTCTTT.

The chain joins TRBV6-5 to TRBJ1-1; TRBD1 matches at 9 bases. CDR3 length: 15 residues. Germline V gene data show CDR1 as MNHEY and CDR2 as SVGAGI. V lost 4 bases and J lost 7; bases outside the gene matches: 10. Written as DNA, the CDR3 is TGTGCCAGCAGTTCCGTCCTAGGGACAGGGAATGAAGCTTTCTTT. This gives the protein CASSSVLGTGNEAFF.

J is TRBJ2-2 and V is TRBV7-7; D gene unclear. The CDR3 sequence is 13 residues long. The V gene lost 4 bases and the J gene lost 5 bases, with 8 bases spanning the gap. Germline V gives CDR1 SSHAT, CDR2 FNYEAQ (reference sequence). The chain's CDR3 is CASSSRVTGELFF. CDR3 in DNA: TGTGCCAGCAGCTCACGGGTTACCGGGGAGCTGTTTTTT. Drawing the rest from reference TRBV7-7 and TRBJ2-2, the complete variable domain is GAGVSQSPRYKVTKRGQDVTLRCDPISSHATLYWYQQALGQGPEFLTYFNYEAQPDKSGLPSDRFSAERPEGSISTLTIQRTEQRDSAMYRCASSSRVTGELFFGEGSRLTVL.

This clone was seen a single time. The V gene is TRBV5-4, the J gene TRBJ2-5, with 7 bases identical to TRBD2. The CDR3 spans 16 residues. The V and J ends lost 0 bases and 2 bases, in that order; junction bases with no gene match: 7. Germline V CDR1 and CDR2: SGHNT, YYREEE (reference sequence). This CDR3 reads CASSLAGRGGQETQYF. In DNA, the CDR3 is TGTGCCAGCAGCTTGGCGGGAAGGGGAGGGCAAGAGACCCAGTACTTC.

J is TRBJ2-2 and V is TRBV18; D unresolved. The ends were cut back, 2 bases at V and 11 bases at J, with 9 bases in the middle. There are 12 residues in the CDR3. CDR1 and CDR2 from the germline V gene are KGHSH and LQKENI. The CDR3 reads CASSPGHSELFF. The CDR3 DNA reads as TGTGCCAGCTCACCAGGGCACTCCGAGCTGTTTTTT. Using reference TRBV18 and TRBJ2-2 for the parts outside the CDR3, the full variable domain is NAGVMQNPRHLVRRRGQEARLRCSPMKGHSHVYWYRQLPEEGLKFMVYLQKENIIDESGMPKERFSAEFPKEGPSILRIQQVVRGDSAAYFCASSPGHSELFFGEGSRLTVL.